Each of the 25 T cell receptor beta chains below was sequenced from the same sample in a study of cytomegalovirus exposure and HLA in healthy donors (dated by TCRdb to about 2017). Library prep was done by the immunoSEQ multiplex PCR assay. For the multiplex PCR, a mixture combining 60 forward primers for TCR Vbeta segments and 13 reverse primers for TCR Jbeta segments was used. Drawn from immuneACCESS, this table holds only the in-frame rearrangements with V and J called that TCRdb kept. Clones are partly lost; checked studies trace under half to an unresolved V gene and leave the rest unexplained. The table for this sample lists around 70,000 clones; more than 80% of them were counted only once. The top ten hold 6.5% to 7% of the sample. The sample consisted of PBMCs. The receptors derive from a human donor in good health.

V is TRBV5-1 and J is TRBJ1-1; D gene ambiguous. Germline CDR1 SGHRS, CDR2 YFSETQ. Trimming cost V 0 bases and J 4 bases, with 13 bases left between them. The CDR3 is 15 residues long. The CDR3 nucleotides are TGCGCCAGCAGCTTGGACGGCAGGCCGAGCACTGAAGCTTTCTTT. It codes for CASSLDGRPSTEAFF.

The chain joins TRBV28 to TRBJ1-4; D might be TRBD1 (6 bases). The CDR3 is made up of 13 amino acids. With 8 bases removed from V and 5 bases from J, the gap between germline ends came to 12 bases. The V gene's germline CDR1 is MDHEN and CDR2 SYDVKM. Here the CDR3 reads CASHGTPNEKLFF. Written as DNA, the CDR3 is TGTGCCAGCCACGGGACACCGAATGAAAAACTGTTTTTT.

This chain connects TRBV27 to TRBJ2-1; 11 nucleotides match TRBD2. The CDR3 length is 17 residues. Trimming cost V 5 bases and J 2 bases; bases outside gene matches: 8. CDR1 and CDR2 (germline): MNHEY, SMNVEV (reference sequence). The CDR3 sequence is CASSVSPSGGTYNEQFF. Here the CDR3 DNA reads TGTGCCAGCAGTGTAAGTCCTAGCGGGGGGACCTACAATGAGCAGTTCTTC.

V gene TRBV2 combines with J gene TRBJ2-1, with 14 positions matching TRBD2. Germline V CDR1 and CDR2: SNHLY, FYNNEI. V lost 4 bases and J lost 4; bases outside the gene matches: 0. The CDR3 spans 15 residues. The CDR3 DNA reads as TGTGCCAGCAGTGGACTAGCGGGGGGGTACAATGAGCAGTTCTTC. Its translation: CASSGLAGGYNEQFF.

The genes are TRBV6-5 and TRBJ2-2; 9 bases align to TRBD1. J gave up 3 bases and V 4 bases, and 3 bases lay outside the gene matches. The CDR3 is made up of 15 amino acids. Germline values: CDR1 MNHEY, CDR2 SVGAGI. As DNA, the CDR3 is TGTGCCAGCAGTTTGACAGGGGGAGACACCGGGGAGCTGTTTTTT. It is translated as CASSLTGGDTGELFF.

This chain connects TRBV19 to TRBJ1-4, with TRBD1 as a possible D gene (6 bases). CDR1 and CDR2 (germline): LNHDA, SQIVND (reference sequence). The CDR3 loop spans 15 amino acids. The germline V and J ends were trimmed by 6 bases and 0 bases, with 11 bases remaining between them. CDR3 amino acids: CASRNRASTNEKLFF. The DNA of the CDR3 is TGTGCCAGTAGGAACAGGGCCTCAACTAATGAAAAACTGTTTTTT.

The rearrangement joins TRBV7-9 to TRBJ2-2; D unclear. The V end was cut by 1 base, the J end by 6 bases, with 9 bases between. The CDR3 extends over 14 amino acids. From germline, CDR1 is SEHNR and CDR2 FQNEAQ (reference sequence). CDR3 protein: CASSLDRPPGELFF. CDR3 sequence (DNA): TGTGCCAGCAGCTTAGACAGACCACCCGGGGAGCTGTTTTTT.

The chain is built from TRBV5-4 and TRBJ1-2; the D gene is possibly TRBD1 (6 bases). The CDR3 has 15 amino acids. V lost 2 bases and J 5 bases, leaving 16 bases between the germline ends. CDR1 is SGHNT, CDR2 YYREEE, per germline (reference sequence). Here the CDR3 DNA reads TGTGCCAGCAGCTTCCTGACACAGGGCGATTATGGCTACACCTTC. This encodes CASSFLTQGDYGYTF.

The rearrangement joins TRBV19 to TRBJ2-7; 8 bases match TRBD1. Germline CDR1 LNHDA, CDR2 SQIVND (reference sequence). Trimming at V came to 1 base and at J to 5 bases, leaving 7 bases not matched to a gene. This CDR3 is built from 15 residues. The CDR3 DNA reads TGTGCCAGTAGTATAGCCGCAGGGGGCAACAACGAGCAGTACTTC. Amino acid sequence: CASSIAAGGNNEQYF.

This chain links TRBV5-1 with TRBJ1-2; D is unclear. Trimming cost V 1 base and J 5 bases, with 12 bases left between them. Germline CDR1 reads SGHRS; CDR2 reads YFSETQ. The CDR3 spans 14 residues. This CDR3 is CASSLRHGLYGYTF. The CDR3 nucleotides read TGCGCCAGCAGCTTGCGGCACGGGTTGTATGGCTACACCTTC.

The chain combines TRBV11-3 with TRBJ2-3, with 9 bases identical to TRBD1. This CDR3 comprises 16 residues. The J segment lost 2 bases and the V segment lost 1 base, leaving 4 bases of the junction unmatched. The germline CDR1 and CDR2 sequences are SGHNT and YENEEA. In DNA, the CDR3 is TGTGCCAGCAGCTTAGGGGACAGGGACAACACAGATACGCAGTATTTT. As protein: CASSLGDRDNTDTQYF.

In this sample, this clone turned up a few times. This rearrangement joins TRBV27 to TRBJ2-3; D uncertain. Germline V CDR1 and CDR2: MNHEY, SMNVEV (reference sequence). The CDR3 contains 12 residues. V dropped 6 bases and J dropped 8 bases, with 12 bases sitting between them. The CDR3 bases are TGTGCCAGCAGGTACCTAGGTGGTACGCAGTATTTT. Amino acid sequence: CASRYLGGTQYF.

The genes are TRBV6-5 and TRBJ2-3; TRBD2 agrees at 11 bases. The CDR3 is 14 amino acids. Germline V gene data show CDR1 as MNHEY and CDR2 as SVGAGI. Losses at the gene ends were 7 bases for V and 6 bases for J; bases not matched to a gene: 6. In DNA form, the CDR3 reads TGTGCCAGCACTAGCGGGGGGTTTGGGGATACGCAGTATTTT. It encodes CASTSGGFGDTQYF.

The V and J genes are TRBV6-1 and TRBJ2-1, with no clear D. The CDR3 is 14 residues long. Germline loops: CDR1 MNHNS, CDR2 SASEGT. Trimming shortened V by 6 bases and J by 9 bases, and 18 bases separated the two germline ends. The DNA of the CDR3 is TGTGCCAGCAGCGTACCCAGCGACGGCCTTGAGCAGTTCTTC. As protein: CASSVPSDGLEQFF.

CDR3 in DNA: TGTGCCAGCAGCCAAGAGGGGGGGCGGCTCAATTCACCCCTCCACTTT. Translated, it gives CASSQEGGRLNSPLHF. This chain joins TRBV14 and TRBJ1-6; perhaps TRBD1 as D (6 bases). Trimming took off 0 bases at V and 7 bases at J, with 13 bases between the two ends. CDR3 length: 16 residues. In germline, CDR1 is SGHDN, CDR2 FVKESK.

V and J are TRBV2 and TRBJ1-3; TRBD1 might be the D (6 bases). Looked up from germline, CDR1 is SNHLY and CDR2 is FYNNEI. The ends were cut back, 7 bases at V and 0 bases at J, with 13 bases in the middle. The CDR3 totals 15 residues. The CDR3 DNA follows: TGTGCCAGCAAGGGGGGGATCACCTCTGGAAACACCATATATTTT. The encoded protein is CASKGGITSGNTIYF.

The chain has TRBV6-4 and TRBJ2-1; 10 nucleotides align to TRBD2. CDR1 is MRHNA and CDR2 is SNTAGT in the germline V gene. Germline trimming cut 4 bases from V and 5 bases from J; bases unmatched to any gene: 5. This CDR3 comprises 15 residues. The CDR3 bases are TGTGCCAGCAGTGTCACTAGCGGGGCTAACAATGAGCAGTTCTTC. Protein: CASSVTSGANNEQFF.

CDR3 bases: TGTGCCAGCAGCGGGGACAGAGTCATAGGGGGAGAGACCCAGTACTTC. It translates to CASSGDRVIGGETQYF. The chain has TRBV5-4 and TRBJ2-5, with 7 bases fitting TRBD1. The CDR3 totals 16 residues. The V gene end was trimmed by 4 bases and the J gene end by 4 bases; junction bases not matched to a gene: 13. CDR1 is SGHNT, CDR2 YYREEE, per germline (reference sequence).

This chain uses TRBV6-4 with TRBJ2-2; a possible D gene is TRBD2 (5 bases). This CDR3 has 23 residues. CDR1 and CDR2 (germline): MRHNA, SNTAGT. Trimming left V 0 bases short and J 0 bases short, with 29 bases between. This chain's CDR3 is CASSDSWYLGITPGLANTGELFF. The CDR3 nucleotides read TGTGCCAGCAGTGACTCCTGGTATCTAGGCATCACCCCCGGACTGGCGAACACCGGGGAGCTGTTTTTT.

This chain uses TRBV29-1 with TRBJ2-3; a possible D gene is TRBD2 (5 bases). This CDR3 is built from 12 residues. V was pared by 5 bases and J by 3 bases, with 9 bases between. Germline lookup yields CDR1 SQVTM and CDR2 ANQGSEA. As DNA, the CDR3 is TGCAGCGTTTCGAGGGTTACAGATACGCAGTATTTT. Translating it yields CSVSRVTDTQYF.

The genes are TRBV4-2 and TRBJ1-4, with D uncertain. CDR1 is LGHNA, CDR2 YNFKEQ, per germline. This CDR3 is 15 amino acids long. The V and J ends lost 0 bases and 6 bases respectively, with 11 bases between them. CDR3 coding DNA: TGTGCCAGCAGCCAAGATGCGACGGGAGATGAAAAACTGTTTTTT. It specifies CASSQDATGDEKLFF.

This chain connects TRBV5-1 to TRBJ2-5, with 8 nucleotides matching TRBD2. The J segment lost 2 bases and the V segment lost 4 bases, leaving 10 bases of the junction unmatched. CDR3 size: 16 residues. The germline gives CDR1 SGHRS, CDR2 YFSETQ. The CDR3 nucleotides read TGCGCCAGCAGCCTATTATCCGGGACTAGGCAAGAGACCCAGTACTTC. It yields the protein CASSLLSGTRQETQYF.

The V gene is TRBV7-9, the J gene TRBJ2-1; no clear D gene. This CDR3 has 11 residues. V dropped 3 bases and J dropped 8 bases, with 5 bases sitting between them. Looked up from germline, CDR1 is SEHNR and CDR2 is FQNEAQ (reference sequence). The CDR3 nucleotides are TGTGCCAGCAGCTTCGGTGATGAGCAGTTCTTC. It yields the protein CASSFGDEQFF.

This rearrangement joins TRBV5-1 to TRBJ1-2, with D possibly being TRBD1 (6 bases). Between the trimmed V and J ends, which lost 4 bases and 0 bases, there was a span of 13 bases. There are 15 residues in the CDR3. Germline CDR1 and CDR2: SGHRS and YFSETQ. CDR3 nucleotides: TGCGCCAGCAGCGGCCGGGACAATGCTAACTATGGCTACACCTTC. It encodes CASSGRDNANYGYTF.

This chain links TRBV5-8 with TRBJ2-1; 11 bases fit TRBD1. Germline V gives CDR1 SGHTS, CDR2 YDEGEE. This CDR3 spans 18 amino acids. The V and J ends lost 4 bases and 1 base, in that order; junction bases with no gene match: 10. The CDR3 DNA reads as TGTGCCAGCAGCCCGGACAGGGGGCTGGGAATGTCCTACAATGAGCAGTTCTTC. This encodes CASSPDRGLGMSYNEQFF.